This paragraph covers one T cell receptor beta chain sequence. Its target is not known. The PCR employed 60 Vbeta primers together with 13 Jbeta primers. This table comes from immunoSEQ multiplex PCR, and its TCRdb copy is limited to in-frame clones, with some not included. The repertoire holds some 120,000 clones, with around three quarters as singletons. The germline CDR1 and CDR2 sequences are KGHSH and LQKENI. The CDR3 totals 16 residues. Trimming removed 2 bases at V and 0 bases at J, with 14 bases between. This sample is part of a study of cytomegalovirus exposure and HLA in healthy donors. Study results and limitations: Fewer than 200 TCR beta chains were listed as cytomegalovirus-associated.

The J gene is TRBJ2-7, the V gene TRBV18; a possible D gene is TRBD2 (5 bases). Sequencing was performed on PBMCs. The clonotype was recovered from a young man in good health and CMV-seropositive. The CDR3 here is CASSPSSGISSYEQYF. CDR3 in DNA: TGTGCCAGCTCACCATCCTCGGGGATTAGCTCCTACGAGCAGTACTTC.